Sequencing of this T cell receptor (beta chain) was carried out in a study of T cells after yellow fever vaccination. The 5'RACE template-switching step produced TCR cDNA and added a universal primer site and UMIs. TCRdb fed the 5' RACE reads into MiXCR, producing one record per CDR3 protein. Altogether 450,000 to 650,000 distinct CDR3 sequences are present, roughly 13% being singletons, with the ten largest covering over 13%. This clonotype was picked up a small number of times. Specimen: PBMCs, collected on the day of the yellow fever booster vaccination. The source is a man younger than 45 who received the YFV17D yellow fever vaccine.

This CDR3 is CATMDRSRTGELFF. In nucleotides, the CDR3 is TGTGCCACCATGGACAGGTCCCGCACCGGGGAGCTGTTTTTT. The V call is TRBV7-9, the J call TRBJ2-2; 7 nucleotides match TRBD1. V trimming: 10 bases; J trimming: 4 bases; junction bases outside the gene matches: 9. There are 14 residues in the CDR3. Germline CDR1 and CDR2: SEHNR and FQNEAQ (reference sequence).